This TCR beta chain was recovered during a study of cytomegalovirus exposure and HLA in healthy donors. Study-wide results and limits: High sensitivity and specificity were reportedly achieved when the classifier diagnosed cytomegalovirus status. A later analysis linked a missense DCLRE1C variant to TCR beta V- and J-gene trimming.

Concerning this clone: The antigen is unknown.

Trimming removed 1 base from V and 0 bases from J; junction bases left unmatched: 8. Germline CDR1 and CDR2: LNHDA and SQIVND (reference sequence). There are 17 residues in the CDR3. Primers: 60 Vbeta forward and 13 Jbeta reverse. Original processing notes: As a later analysis found, there were 70 million to 90 million unique TCR beta chains, of which some 10 million were shared. Assay: immunoSEQ multiplex PCR; the TCRdb copy retains only in-frame clones and omits some. The V and J calls and clone size are taken from that table; D and trimming were inferred from the DNA. The table has about 110,000 clones, about 77% seen once.

Sequencing was performed on PBMCs. The receptor was derived from a woman aged 30 to 39 in good health and CMV-seropositive. This sequence joins TRBV19 and TRBJ1-2, with 7 bases lining up with TRBD1. This CDR3 reads CASSIGGGTASNYGYTF. CDR3 nucleotide sequence: TGTGCCAGTAGTATAGGGGGCGGGACAGCTTCTAACTATGGCTACACCTTC.